Following are 13 T cell receptor beta chains from one sample sequenced in a study of Graves' ophthalmopathy and Graves' hyperthyroidism. RNA transcripts were the source from which TCR beta CDR3 regions were amplified. Amplification began with first-round RT-PCR using HTBI primers, then second-round multiplex PCR was performed. One entry per CDR3 protein, called by TCRdb with MiXCR from the multiplex PCR reads. Of 1 million to 1.3 million distinct CDR3 sequences in the sample, around a third are singletons; the top ten hold over 8.5%. Sequencing input: peripheral blood or thyroid tissue (not recorded which). The receptors stem from an adult man with Graves' hyperthyroidism.

This clonotype was counted once. A read error may produce the germline difference seen at one junction end. This chain links TRBV4-2 with TRBJ2-2; TRBD2 is a possible D gene (6 bases). The CDR3 sequence is 11 residues long. Germline V lookup: CDR1 LGHNA, CDR2 YNFKEQ. CDR3: CASSQVGGLFF. Written as DNA, the CDR3 is TGTGCCAGCAGCCAAGTGGGGGGGCTGTTTTTT.

J is TRBJ2-7 and V is TRBV4-3; D not resolved. This CDR3 has 15 amino acids. Germline CDR1 LGHNA, CDR2 YSLEER. The V and J ends lost 5 bases and 2 bases respectively, with 16 bases between them. In nucleotides, the CDR3 is TGCGCCAGCAGCTACAGCCGGACCCAACCCTACGAGCAGTACTTC. As protein: CASSYSRTQPYEQYF.

This clonotype has a single count. The chain links TRBV19 to TRBJ1-5; a weak D match, TRBD1 (5 bases). The CDR3 covers 12 residues. In germline, CDR1 is LNHDA, CDR2 SQIVND (reference sequence). The V end lost 5 bases, the J end lost 11 bases, and 13 bases lay between the germline ends. This CDR3 reads CASSRRGRSQHF. For the CDR3, the DNA is TGTGCCAGTAGTCGGAGGGGACGGTCCCAGCATTTT.

The rearrangement joins TRBV7-8 to TRBJ1-2; D might be TRBD1 (5 bases). Per germline, CDR1 SGHVS and CDR2 FQNEAQ. This CDR3 is built from 13 residues. The V and J ends lost 8 bases and 7 bases respectively, with 17 bases between them. The CDR3 here is CASRREQGGGYTF. CDR3 nucleotides: TGTGCCAGCCGCCGAGAGCAGGGTGGTGGCTACACCTTC.

This clonotype was seen at least ten times. CDR3 bases: TGTGCCAGCAGCGGAAAAGGGACGGATGAGAAACCTGGGGCCAACGTCCTGACTTTC. Amino acids: CASSGKGTDEKPGANVLTF. The rearrangement uses TRBV5-4 and TRBJ2-6; D may be TRBD1 or TRBD2 (5 bases each). Germline CDR1 and CDR2: SGHNT and YYREEE (reference sequence). The CDR3 contains 19 residues. V was trimmed by 4 bases and J by 2 bases, leaving 22 bases between them.

In the case of this clonotype: A much more abundant neighbour one base away suggests this may be a read error. The chain combines TRBV12-3 or TRBV12-4 with TRBJ2-7, with D possibly matching TRBD2 (5 bases). CDR3 length: 14 residues. V lost 4 bases and J lost 2, with 12 bases in between. CDR3: CASSYGLVPYEQYF. DNA for the CDR3: TGTGCCAGCAGTTACGGACTGGTCCCCTACGAGCAGTACTTC.

V is TRBV10-3 and J is TRBJ1-5; the D is unclear. This CDR3 contains 12 residues. Trimming removed 6 bases from V and 7 bases from J, with 10 bases in between. Per germline, CDR1 ENHRY and CDR2 SYGVKD. CDR3 nucleotide sequence: TGTGCCATCAGGGACCTTTGGCAGCCCCAGCATTTT. Amino acids: CAIRDLWQPQHF.

This clonotype showed up many times. The chain links TRBV24-1 to TRBJ2-7; D gene ambiguous. This CDR3 is built from 13 residues. Per germline, CDR1 KGHDR and CDR2 SFDVKD. V dropped 10 bases and J dropped 2 bases, with 14 bases sitting between them. The CDR3 reads CATQSDRTYEQYF. In DNA form, the CDR3 reads TGTGCCACTCAAAGTGACCGAACCTACGAGCAGTACTTC.

This clonotype showed up many times. This chain joins TRBV12-3 or TRBV12-4 and TRBJ1-2, with D tentatively TRBD1 (5 bases). V was trimmed by 6 bases and J by 3 bases, leaving 14 bases between them. The CDR3 length is 14 residues. CDR3 sequence reads: CASSPGGGDYGYTF. The CDR3 DNA reads TGTGCCAGCAGCCCAGGTGGGGGGGACTATGGCTACACCTTC.

In its sample, this clonotype was seen many times. This chain joins TRBV7-9 and TRBJ1-5, with 10 bases fitting TRBD1. Germline V CDR1 and CDR2: SEHNR, FQNEAQ (reference sequence). With V trimmed by 6 bases and J by 5 bases, 4 bases remained unmatched. The length of the CDR3 is 14 residues. CDR3 in DNA: TGTGCCAGCAGAGGGACAGGGGAATATCAGCCCCAGCATTTT. Amino acids: CASRGTGEYQPQHF.

This clonotype was counted many times. V and J are TRBV12-3 or TRBV12-4 and TRBJ2-5, with 12 bases identical to TRBD2. V trimming: 3 bases; J trimming: 12 bases; junction bases outside the gene matches: 5. The CDR3 loop spans 13 amino acids. CDR3 protein: CASSFGTSGGKYF. Written as DNA, the CDR3 is TGTGCCAGCAGTTTCGGCACTAGCGGGGGGAAGTACTTC.

The chain combines TRBV7-9 with TRBJ1-2; no reliable D call. The CDR3 covers 10 residues. V lost 7 bases, J lost 8 bases, and 8 bases lay in between. In germline, CDR1 is SEHNR, CDR2 FQNEAQ (reference sequence). The CDR3 loop is CASTIGGYTF. CDR3 bases: TGTGCCAGCACTATCGGGGGCTACACCTTC. Full variable domain (missing parts from reference TRBV7-9 and TRBJ1-2): DTGVSQNPRHKITKRGQNVTFRCDPISEHNRLYWYRQTLGQGPEFLTYFQNEAQLEKSRLLSDRFSAERPKGSFSTLEIQRTEQGDSAMYLCASTIGGYTFGSGTRLTVV.

V is TRBV10-1 and J is TRBJ1-5; 8 bases match TRBD1. J lost 3 bases, V lost 3 bases, and 7 bases had no gene match. This CDR3 comprises 16 residues. From germline, CDR1 is WNHNN and CDR2 SYGVQD (reference sequence). CDR3 nucleotide sequence: TGCGCCAGCAGTGACACCGGGACAGGTGCCAATCAGCCCCAGCATTTT. It yields the protein CASSDTGTGANQPQHF.